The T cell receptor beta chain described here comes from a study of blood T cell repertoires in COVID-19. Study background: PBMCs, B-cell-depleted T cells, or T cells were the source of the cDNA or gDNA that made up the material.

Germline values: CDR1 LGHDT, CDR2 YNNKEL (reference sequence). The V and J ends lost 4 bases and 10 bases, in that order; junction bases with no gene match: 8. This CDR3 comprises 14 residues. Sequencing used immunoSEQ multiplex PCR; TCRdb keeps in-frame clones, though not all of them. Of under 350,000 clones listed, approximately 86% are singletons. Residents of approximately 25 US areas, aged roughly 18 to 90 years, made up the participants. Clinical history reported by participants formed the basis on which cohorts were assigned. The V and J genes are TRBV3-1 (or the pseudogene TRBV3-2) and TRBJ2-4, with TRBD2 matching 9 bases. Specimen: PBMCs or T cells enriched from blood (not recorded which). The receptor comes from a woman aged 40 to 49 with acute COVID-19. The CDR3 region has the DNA TGTGCCAGCAGCCCCTCTAGCGGGGACCTGATTCAGTACTTC. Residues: CASSPSSGDLIQYF.